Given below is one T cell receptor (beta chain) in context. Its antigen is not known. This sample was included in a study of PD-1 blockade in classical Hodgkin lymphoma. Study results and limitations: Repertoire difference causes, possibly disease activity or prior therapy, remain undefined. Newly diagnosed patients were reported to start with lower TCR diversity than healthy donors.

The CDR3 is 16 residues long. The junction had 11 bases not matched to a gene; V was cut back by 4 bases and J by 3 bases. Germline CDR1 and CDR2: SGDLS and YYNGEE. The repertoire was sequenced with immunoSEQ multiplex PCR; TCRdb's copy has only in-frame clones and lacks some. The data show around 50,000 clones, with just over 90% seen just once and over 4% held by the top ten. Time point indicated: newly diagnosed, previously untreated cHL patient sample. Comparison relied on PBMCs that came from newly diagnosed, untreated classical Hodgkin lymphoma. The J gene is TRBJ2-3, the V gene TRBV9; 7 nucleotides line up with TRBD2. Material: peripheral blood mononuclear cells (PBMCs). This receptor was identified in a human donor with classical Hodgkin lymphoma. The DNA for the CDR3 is TGTGCCAGCAGCTACTGGGGCGGGAGTATTACAGATACGCAGTATTTT. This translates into CASSYWGGSITDTQYF.